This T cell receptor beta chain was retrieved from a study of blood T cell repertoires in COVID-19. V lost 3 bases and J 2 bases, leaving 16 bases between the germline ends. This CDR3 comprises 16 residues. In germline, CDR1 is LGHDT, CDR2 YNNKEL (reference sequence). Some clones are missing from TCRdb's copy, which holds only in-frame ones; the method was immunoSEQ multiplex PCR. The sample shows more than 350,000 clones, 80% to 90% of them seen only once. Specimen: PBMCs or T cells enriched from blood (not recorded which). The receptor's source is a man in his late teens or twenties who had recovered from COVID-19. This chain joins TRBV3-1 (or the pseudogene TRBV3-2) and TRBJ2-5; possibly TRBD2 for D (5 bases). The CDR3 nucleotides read TGTGCCAGCAGCCATGGCTGGACTGGGAATCAAGAGACCCAGTACTTC. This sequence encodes CASSHGWTGNQETQYF.